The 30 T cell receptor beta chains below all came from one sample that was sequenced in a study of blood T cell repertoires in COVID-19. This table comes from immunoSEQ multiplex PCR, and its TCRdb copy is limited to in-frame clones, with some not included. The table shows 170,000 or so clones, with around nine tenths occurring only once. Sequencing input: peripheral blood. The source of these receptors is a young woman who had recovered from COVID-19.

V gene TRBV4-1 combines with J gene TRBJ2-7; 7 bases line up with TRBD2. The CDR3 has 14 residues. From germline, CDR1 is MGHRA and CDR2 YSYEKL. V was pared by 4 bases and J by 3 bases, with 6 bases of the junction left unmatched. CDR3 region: CASSPGGSVYEQYF. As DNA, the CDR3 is TGCGCCAGCAGCCCGGGGGGTTCCGTCTACGAGCAGTACTTC.

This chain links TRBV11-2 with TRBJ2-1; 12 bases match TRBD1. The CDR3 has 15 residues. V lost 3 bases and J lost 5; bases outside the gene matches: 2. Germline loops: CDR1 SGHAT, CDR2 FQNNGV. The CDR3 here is CASSFGTGGHNEQFF. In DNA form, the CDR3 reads TGTGCCAGCAGCTTTGGGACAGGGGGCCACAATGAGCAGTTCTTC. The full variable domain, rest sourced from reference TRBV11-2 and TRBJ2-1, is EAGVAQSPRYKIIEKRQSVAFWCNPISGHATLYWYQQILGQGPKLLIQFQNNGVVDDSQLPKDRFSAERLKGVDSTLKIQPAKLEDSAVYLCASSFGTGGHNEQFFGPGTRLTVL.

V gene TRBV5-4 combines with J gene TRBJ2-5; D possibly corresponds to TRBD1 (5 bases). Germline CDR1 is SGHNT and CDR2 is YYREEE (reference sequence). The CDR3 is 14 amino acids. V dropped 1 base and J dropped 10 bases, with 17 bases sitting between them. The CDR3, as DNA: TGTGCCAGCAGCTTGTATCCGGGTAATCAGGGCCAGTACTTC. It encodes CASSLYPGNQGQYF.

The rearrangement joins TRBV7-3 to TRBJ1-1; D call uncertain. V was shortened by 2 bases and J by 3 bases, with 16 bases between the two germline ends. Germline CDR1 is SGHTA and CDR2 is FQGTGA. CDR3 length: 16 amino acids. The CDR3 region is CASSLFSRATYTEAFF. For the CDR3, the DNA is TGTGCCAGCAGCTTATTTTCTCGCGCAACGTACACTGAAGCTTTCTTT.

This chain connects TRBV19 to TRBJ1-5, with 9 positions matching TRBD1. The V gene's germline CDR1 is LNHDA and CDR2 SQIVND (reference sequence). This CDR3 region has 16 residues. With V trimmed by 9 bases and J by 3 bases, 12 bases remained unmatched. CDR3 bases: TGTGCCAGCAGTGGGCGGGACAGGGCCCCCAATCAGCCCCAGCATTTT. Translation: CASSGRDRAPNQPQHF.

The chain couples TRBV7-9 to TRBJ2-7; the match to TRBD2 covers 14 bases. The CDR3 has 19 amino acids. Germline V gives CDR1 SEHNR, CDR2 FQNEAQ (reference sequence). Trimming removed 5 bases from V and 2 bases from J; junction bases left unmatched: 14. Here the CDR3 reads CASSPNFGTSGGATYEQYF. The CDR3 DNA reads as TGTGCCAGCAGCCCGAATTTTGGGACTAGCGGGGGCGCGACCTACGAGCAGTACTTC.

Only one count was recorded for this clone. The CDR3 nucleotides are TGCGCCAGCAGCCAAGATAACCCCGGACAGGGGAATGAAAAACTGTTTTTT. This encodes CASSQDNPGQGNEKLFF. V gene TRBV4-3 combines with J gene TRBJ1-4, with 9 bases matching TRBD1. CDR1 and CDR2 from the germline V gene are LGHNA and YSLEER. The CDR3 contains 17 residues. V trimming: 0 bases; J trimming: 5 bases; junction bases outside the gene matches: 7.

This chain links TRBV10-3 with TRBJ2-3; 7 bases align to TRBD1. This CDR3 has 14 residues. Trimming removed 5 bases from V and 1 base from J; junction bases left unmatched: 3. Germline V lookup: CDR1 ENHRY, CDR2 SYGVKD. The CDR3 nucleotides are TGTGCCATCAGTTACAGGGGCGGCACAGATACGCAGTATTTT. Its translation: CAISYRGGTDTQYF.

The CDR3 spells CASSQEKRGGNNEQFF. DNA of the CDR3: TGCGCCAGCAGCCAAGAAAAGCGGGGGGGAAACAATGAGCAGTTCTTC. The genes are TRBV4-1 and TRBJ2-1; TRBD2 agrees at 10 bases. Losses at the gene ends were 0 bases for V and 5 bases for J; bases not matched to a gene: 4. There are 16 residues in the CDR3. Germline-derived CDR1 and CDR2 are MGHRA and YSYEKL.

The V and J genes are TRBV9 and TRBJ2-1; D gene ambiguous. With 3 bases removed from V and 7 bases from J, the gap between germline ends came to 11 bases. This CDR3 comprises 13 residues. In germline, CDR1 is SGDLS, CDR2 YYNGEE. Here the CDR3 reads CASSGEVENEQFF. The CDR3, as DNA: TGTGCCAGCAGCGGCGAGGTCGAGAATGAGCAGTTCTTC. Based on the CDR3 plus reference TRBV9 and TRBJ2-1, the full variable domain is DSGVTQTPKHLITATGQRVTLRCSPRSGDLSVYWYQQSLDQGLQFLIQYYNGEERAKGNILERFSAQQFPDLHSELNLSSLELGDSALYFCASSGEVENEQFFGPGTRLTVL.

In nucleotides, the CDR3 is TGTGCCACTCAGCTAGGCGACACCGGGGAGCTGTTTTTT. It specifies CATQLGDTGELFF. This sequence joins TRBV18 and TRBJ2-2; D is undetermined. CDR3 size: 13 residues. CDR1 is KGHSH and CDR2 is LQKENI in the germline V gene. V lost 10 bases, J lost 3 bases, and 12 bases lay in between.

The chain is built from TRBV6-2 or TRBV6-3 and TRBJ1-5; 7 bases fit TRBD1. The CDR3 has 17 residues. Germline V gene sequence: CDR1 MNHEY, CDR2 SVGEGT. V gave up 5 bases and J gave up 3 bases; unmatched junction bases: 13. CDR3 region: CASSQRPTGALNQPQHF. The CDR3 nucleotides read TGTGCCAGCAGTCAGCGCCCCACAGGGGCACTCAATCAGCCCCAGCATTTT.

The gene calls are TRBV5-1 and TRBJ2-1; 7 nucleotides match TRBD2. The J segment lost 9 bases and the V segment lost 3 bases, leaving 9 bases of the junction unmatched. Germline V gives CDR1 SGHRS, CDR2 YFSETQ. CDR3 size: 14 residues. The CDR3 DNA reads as TGCGCCAGCAGCTACGGCGGGAGCACGGGTGAGCAGTTCTTC. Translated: CASSYGGSTGEQFF. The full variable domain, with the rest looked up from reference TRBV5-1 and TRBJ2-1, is KAGVTQTPRYLIKTRGQQVTLSCSPISGHRSVSWYQQTPGQGLQFLFEYFSETQRNKGNFPGRFSGRQFSNSRSEMNVSTLELGDSALYLCASSYGGSTGEQFFGPGTRLTVL.

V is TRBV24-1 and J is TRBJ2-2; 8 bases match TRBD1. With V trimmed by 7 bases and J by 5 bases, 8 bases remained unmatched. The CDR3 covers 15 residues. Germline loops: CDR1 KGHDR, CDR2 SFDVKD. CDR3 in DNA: TGTGCCACCAGGGGAGGACAGGGCAGGACCGGGGAGCTGTTTTTT. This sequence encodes CATRGGQGRTGELFF.

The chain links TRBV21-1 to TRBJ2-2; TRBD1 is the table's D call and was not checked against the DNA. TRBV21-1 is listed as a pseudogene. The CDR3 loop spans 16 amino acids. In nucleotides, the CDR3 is TGTGCCAGCAGCAAAGGGGACAGGGGGTTGACCGGGGAGCTGTTTTTT. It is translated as CASSKGDRGLTGELFF.

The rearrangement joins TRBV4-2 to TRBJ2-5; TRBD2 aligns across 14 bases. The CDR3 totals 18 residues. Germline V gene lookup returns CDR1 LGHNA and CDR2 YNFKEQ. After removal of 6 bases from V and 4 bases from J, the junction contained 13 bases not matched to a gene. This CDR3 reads CASSRTGTSGRSGETQYF. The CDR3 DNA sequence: TGTGCCAGCAGTCGGACCGGGACTAGCGGGAGATCGGGAGAGACCCAGTACTTC.

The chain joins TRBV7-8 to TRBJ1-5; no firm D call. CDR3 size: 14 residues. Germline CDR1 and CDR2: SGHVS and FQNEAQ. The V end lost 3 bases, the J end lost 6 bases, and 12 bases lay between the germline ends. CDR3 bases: TGTGCCAGCAGCTTCCGCGGCGTTTCTCAGCCCCAGCATTTT. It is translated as CASSFRGVSQPQHF.

CDR3 in amino acids: CSARTGVTNIQYF. The DNA for the CDR3 is TGCAGCGCTAGGACGGGGGTAACAAACATTCAGTACTTC. This sequence joins TRBV29-1 and TRBJ2-4, with TRBD2 as a possible D gene (6 bases). Trimming stripped 7 bases from V and 6 bases from J, with 16 bases between. This CDR3 contains 13 residues. Germline CDR1 is SQVTM and CDR2 is ANQGSEA.

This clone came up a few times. CDR3 sequence: CASSLSGLNEQFF. For the CDR3, the DNA is TGTGCCAGCAGTCTTAGCGGGTTAAATGAGCAGTTCTTC. This chain links TRBV2 with TRBJ2-1; 7 nucleotides match TRBD2. This CDR3 region has 13 residues. Germline CDR1 and CDR2: SNHLY and FYNNEI. After removal of 5 bases from V and 7 bases from J, the junction contained 5 bases not matched to a gene.

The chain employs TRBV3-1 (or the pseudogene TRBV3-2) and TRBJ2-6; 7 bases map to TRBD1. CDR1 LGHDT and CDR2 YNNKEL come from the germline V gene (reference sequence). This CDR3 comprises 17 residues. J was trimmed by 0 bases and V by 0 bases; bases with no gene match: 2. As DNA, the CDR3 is TGTGCCAGCAGCCAAGACCACAGGGGCTCTGGGGCCAACGTCCTGACTTTC. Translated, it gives CASSQDHRGSGANVLTF.

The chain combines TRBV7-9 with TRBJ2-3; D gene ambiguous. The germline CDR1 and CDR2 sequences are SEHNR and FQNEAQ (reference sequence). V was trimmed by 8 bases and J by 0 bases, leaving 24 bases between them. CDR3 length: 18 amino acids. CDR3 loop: CASATEHRLRNSTDTQYF. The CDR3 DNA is TGTGCCAGCGCCACGGAACACCGACTCAGAAACAGCACAGATACGCAGTATTTT. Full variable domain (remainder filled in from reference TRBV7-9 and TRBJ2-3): DTGVSQNPRHKITKRGQNVTFRCDPISEHNRLYWYRQTLGQGPEFLTYFQNEAQLEKSRLLSDRFSAERPKGSFSTLEIQRTEQGDSAMYLCASATEHRLRNSTDTQYFGPGTRLTVL.

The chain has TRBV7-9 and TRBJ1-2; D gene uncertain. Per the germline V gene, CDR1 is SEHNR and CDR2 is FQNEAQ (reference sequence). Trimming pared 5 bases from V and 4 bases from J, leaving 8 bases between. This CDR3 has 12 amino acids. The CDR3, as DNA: TGTGCCAGCAGCCACAGATTCTATGGCTACACCTTC. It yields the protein CASSHRFYGYTF. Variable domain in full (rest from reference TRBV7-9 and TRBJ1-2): DTGVSQNPRHKITKRGQNVTFRCDPISEHNRLYWYRQTLGQGPEFLTYFQNEAQLEKSRLLSDRFSAERPKGSFSTLEIQRTEQGDSAMYLCASSHRFYGYTFGSGTRLTVV.

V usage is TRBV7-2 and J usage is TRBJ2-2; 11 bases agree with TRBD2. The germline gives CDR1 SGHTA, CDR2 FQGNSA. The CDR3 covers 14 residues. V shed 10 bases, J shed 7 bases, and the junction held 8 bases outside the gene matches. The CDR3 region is CAIGLAGPGGELFF. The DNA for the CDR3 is TGTGCCATCGGACTAGCGGGCCCCGGCGGGGAGCTGTTTTTT. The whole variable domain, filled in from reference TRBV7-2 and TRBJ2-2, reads GAGVSQSPSNKVTEKGKDVELRCDPISGHTALYWYRQSLGQGLEFLIYFQGNSAPDKSGLPSDRFSAERTGGSVSTLTIQRTQQEDSAVYLCAIGLAGPGGELFFGEGSRLTVL.

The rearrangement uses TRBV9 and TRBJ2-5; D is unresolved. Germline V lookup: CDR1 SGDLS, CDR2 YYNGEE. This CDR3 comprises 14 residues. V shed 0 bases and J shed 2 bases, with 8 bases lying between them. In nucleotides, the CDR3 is TGTGCCAGCAGCGTAGATCCCAGGCAAGAGACCCAGTACTTC. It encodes CASSVDPRQETQYF.

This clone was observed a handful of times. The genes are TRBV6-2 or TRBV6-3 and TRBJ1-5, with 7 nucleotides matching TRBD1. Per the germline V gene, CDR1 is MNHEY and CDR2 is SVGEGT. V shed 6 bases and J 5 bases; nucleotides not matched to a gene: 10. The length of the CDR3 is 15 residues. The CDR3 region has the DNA TGTGCCAGCAGCCCGACAGGGAAAAGGGATCAGCCCCAGCATTTT. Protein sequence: CASSPTGKRDQPQHF.

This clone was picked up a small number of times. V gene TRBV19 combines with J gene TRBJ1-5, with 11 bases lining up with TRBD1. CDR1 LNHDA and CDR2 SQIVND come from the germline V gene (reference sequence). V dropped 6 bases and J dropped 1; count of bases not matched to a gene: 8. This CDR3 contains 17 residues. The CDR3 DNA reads TGTGCCAGTAGGCCCGGGACAGGGGGTAAGAGCAATCAGCCCCAGCATTTT. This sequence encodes CASRPGTGGKSNQPQHF.

CDR3 nucleotide sequence: TGTGCCAGCAGCTTGGAAGGGGAAGAGACCCAGTACTTC. Translating it yields CASSLEGEETQYF. This chain links TRBV5-5 with TRBJ2-5; D is perhaps TRBD1 (5 bases). Trimming pared 0 bases from V and 3 bases from J, leaving 6 bases between. This CDR3 region has 13 residues. CDR1 and CDR2 (germline): SGHKS, YYEKEE (reference sequence).

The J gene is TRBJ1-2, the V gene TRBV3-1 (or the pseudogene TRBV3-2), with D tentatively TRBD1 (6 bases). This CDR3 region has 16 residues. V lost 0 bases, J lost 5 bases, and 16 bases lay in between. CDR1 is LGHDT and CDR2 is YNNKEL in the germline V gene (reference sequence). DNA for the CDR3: TGTGCCAGCAGCCAAGATTGGGACACATCGTCTTATGGCTACACCTTC. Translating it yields CASSQDWDTSSYGYTF.

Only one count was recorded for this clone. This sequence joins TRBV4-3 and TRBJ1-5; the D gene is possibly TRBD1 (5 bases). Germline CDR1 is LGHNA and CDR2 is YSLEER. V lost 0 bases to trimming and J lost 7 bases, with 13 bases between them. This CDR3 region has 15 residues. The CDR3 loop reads CASSQDRRAGQPQHF. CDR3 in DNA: TGCGCCAGCAGCCAAGACCGCAGGGCTGGCCAGCCCCAGCATTTT.

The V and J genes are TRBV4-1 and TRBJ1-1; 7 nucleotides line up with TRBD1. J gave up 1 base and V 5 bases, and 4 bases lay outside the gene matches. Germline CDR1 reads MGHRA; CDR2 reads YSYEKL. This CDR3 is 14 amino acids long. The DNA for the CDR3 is TGCGCCAGCAGCAAGGGACAGAGGAACACTGAAGCTTTCTTT. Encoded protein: CASSKGQRNTEAFF.